This TCR beta chain was observed in a study of blood T cell repertoires in COVID-19. Study overall: The United States, Italy and Spain were the sources of the acute and convalescent COVID-19 samples. PBMCs, B-cell-depleted T cells, or T cells were the source of the cDNA or gDNA that made up the material.

In the authors' methods: For nucleated cells, counts were estimated from reference gene primer amplification. Data came from immunoSEQ multiplex PCR; TCRdb stores just in-frame clones and leaves some out. The D gene and trimming were derived from the DNA, and the V and J assignments and clone size from that table. The sample has some 130,000 clones, approximately 88% seen once. Germline values: CDR1 SGHDT, CDR2 YYEEEE. CDR3 length: 13 amino acids. Deletions cut 2 bases from V and 7 bases from J, with 12 bases between. Input material: peripheral blood. The clonotype originates from a man between 45 and 60 years old with acute or convalescent COVID-19. The V call is TRBV5-6, the J call TRBJ1-1, with a weak D call TRBD1 (5 bases). The CDR3 DNA follows: TGTGCCAGCAGCTTCCAGGGCTGGGGTGAAGCTTTCTTT. This encodes CASSFQGWGEAFF.